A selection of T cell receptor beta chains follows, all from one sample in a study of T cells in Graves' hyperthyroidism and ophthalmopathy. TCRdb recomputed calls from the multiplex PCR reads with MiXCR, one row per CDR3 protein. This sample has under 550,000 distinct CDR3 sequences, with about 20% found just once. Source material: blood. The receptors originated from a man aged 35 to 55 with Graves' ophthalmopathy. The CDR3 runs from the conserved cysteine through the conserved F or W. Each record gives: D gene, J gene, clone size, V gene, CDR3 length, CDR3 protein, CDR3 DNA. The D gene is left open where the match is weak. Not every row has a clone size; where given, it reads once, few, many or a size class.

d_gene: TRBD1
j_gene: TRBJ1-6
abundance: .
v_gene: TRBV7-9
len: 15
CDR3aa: CASSHRGGGNSPLHF
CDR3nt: TGTGCCAGCAGCCACAGGGGTGGTGGTAATTCACCCCTCCACTTT

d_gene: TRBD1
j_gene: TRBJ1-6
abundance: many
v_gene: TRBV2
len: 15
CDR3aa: CASRLDRARDSPLHF
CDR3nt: TGTGCCAGCAGGCTGGACAGGGCTAGGGATTCACCCCTCCACTTT

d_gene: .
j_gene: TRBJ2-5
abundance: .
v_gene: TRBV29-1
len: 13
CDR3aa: CSVGAGTQETKYF
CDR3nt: .

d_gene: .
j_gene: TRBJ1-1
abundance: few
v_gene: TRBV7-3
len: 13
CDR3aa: CASSLRMGTEAFF
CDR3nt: TGTGCCAGCAGCCTGCGGATGGGCACTGAAGCTTTCTTT

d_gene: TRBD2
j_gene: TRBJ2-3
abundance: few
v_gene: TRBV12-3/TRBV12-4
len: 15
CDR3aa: CASSLSSGGVDTQYF
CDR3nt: TGTGCCAGCAGTTTATCTAGCGGGGGTGTAGATACGCAGTATTTT

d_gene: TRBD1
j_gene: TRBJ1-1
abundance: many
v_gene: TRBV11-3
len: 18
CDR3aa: CASSSNPILTGVNTEAFF
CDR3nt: TGTGCCAGCAGCTCAAACCCCATCCTTACAGGGGTAAACACTGAAGCTTTCTTT

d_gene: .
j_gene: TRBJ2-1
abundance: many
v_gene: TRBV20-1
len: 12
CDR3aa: CSARPLYNEQFF
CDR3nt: TGCAGTGCTAGACCCCTCTACAATGAGCAGTTCTTC

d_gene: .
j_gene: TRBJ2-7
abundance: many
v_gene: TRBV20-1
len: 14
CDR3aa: CSAREQGGPAEQYF
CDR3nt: TGCAGTGCTAGGGAACAGGGCGGGCCGGCCGAGCAGTACTTC

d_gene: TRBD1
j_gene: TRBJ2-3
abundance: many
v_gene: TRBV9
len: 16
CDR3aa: CASTLSGTGVPDTQYF
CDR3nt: TGTGCCAGCACATTAAGTGGGACAGGGGTCCCAGATACGCAGTATTTT

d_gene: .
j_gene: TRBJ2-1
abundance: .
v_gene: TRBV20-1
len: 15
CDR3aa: CSANGGGGPYNEQFF
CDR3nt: TGCAGTGCAAATGGTGGCGGGGGCCCCTACAATGAGCAGTTCTTC

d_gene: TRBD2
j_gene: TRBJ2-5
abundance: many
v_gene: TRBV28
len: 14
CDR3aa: CASRTSGSWETQYF
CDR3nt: TGTGCCAGCAGGACTAGCGGGAGTTGGGAGACCCAGTACTTC

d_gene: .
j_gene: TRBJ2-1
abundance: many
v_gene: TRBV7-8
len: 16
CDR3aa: CASSLVSKARGNEQFF
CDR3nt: TGTGCCAGCAGCTTAGTGTCAAAAGCAAGGGGCAATGAGCAGTTCTTC

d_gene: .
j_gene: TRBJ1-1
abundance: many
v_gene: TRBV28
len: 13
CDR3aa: CASTTLMNTEAFF
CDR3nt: TGTGCCAGCACCACCCTAATGAACACTGAAGCTTTCTTT